These 9 T cell receptor beta chains share one sample of origin, sequenced in a study of shared clonotypes between healthy human individuals. Libraries were prepared by immunoSEQ multiplex PCR; TCRdb keeps only in-frame clonotypes and omits some of them. The sample shows about 110,000 clones, 68% of them seen only once. Sequences were obtained from memory CD8+ T cells sorted from blood. Subset meaning: CD45RO+ cells pooled with CCR7-negative TemRA cells. The receptors originated from a woman in her twenties or thirties in good health.

This chain links TRBV5-1 with TRBJ2-5; tentative D call: TRBD1 (6 bases). Germline V gives CDR1 SGHRS, CDR2 YFSETQ. CDR3 length: 14 residues. V lost 5 bases to trimming and J lost 3 bases, with 14 bases between them. This CDR3 is CASSPGTPKETQYF. CDR3 sequence (DNA): TGCGCCAGCAGTCCCGGGACACCAAAAGAGACCCAGTACTTC.

The chain uses TRBV28 and TRBJ2-7; D is unclear. The germline V and J ends were trimmed by 4 bases and 3 bases, with 22 bases remaining between them. Germline V CDR1 and CDR2: MDHEN, SYDVKM. This CDR3 comprises 17 residues. DNA of the CDR3: TGTGCCAGCAGTTCATTCCGTTCCGAGACACGTCGCTACGAGCAGTACTTC. Translation gives CASSSFRSETRRYEQYF.

A few counts support this clone. The J gene is TRBJ2-7, the V gene TRBV7-9, with a possible D match to TRBD1 (5 bases). The germline CDR1 and CDR2 sequences are SEHNR and FQNEAQ (reference sequence). Trimming removed 4 bases at V and 2 bases at J, with 15 bases between. The CDR3 is 15 residues long. CDR3 amino acids: CASSSHRSPTYEQYF. The CDR3 DNA follows: TGTGCCAGCAGCTCCCACAGGTCCCCTACCTACGAGCAGTACTTC.

This sequence joins TRBV5-8 and TRBJ1-2, with D possibly being TRBD1 (5 bases). V lost 7 bases to trimming and J lost 2 bases, with 15 bases between them. Germline V gene data show CDR1 as SGHTS and CDR2 as YDEGEE. The CDR3 runs 14 residues. CDR3 protein: CASGIYRDNYGYTF. The CDR3 coding sequence is TGTGCCAGCGGGATTTACCGGGACAACTATGGCTACACCTTC. Full variable domain (remainder filled in from reference TRBV5-8 and TRBJ1-2): EAGVTQSPTHLIKTRGQQATLRCSPISGHTSVYWYQQALGLGLQFLLWYDEGEERNRGNFPPRFSGRQFPNYSSELNVNALELEDSALYLCASGIYRDNYGYTFGSGTRLTVV.

The chain joins TRBV27 to TRBJ2-5; TRBD2 aligns across 15 bases. This CDR3 comprises 16 residues. V lost 0 bases to trimming and J lost 4 bases; unmatched junction nucleotides: 0. CDR1 is MNHEY and CDR2 is SMNVEV in the germline V gene (reference sequence). Here the CDR3 reads CASSLSGLAGGETQYF. In nucleotides, the CDR3 is TGTGCCAGCAGTTTATCGGGACTAGCGGGAGGAGAGACCCAGTACTTC.

This clone showed up many times. The genes are TRBV2 and TRBJ1-2; D uncertain. V lost 4 bases and J 1 base, leaving 10 bases between the germline ends. Germline V gives CDR1 SNHLY, CDR2 FYNNEI. This CDR3 has 14 amino acids. The CDR3 sequence is CASSVSPINYGYTF. The CDR3 DNA reads TGTGCCAGCAGTGTTTCGCCGATTAACTATGGCTACACCTTC.

This chain joins TRBV28 and TRBJ2-7, with 7 nucleotides matching TRBD2. From germline, CDR1 is MDHEN and CDR2 SYDVKM. V shed 7 bases, J shed 2 bases, and the junction held 8 bases outside the gene matches. This CDR3 spans 14 amino acids. The CDR3 nucleotides read TGTGCCAGCATCAACGTAGGACTAGCCTACGAGCAGTACTTC. Translation: CASINVGLAYEQYF.

This clone came up a few times. The sample has other DNA sequences that encode this CDR3 too. The rearrangement joins TRBV7-9 to TRBJ1-5; D is uncertain. This CDR3 has 14 residues. Germline V gene data show CDR1 as SEHNR and CDR2 as FQNEAQ (reference sequence). V lost 1 base, J lost 3 bases, and 7 bases lay in between. The CDR3 sequence: CASSLDGFNQPQHF. As DNA, the CDR3 is TGTGCCAGCAGCTTAGACGGATTCAATCAGCCCCAGCATTTT. The whole variable domain, remainder taken from reference TRBV7-9 and TRBJ1-5, is DTGVSQNPRHKITKRGQNVTFRCDPISEHNRLYWYRQTLGQGPEFLTYFQNEAQLEKSRLLSDRFSAERPKGSFSTLEIQRTEQGDSAMYLCASSLDGFNQPQHFGDGTRLSIL.

The CDR3 protein is CASSLISDSYTDTQYF. The CDR3 coding sequence is TGTGCCAGCAGTTTGATAAGCGACAGCTACACAGATACGCAGTATTTT. V usage is TRBV28 and J usage is TRBJ2-3; maybe TRBD1 (5 bases). V was clipped by 3 bases and J by 2 bases, with 15 bases between them. The CDR3 loop spans 16 amino acids. CDR1 is MDHEN, CDR2 SYDVKM, per germline.